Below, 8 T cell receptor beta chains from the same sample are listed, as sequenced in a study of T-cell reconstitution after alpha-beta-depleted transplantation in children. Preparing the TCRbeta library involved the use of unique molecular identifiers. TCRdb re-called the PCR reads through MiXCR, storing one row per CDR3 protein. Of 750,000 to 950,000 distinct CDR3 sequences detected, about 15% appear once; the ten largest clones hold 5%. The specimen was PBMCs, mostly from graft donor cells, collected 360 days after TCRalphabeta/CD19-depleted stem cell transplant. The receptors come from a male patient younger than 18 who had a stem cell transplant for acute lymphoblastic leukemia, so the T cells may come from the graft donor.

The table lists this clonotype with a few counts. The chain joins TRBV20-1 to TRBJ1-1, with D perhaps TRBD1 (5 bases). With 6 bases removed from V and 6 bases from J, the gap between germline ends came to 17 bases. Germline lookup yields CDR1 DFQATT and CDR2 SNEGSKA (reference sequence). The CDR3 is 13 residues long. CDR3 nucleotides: TGCAGTGCCCCGACAGTAGGAGGGGCTGAAGCTTTCTTT. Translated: CSAPTVGGAEAFF.

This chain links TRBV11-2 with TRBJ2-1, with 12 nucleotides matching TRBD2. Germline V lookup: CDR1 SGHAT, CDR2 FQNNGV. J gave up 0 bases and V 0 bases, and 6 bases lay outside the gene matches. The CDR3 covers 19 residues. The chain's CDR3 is CASSLDKRLAGVSYNEQFF. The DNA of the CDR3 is TGTGCCAGCAGCTTAGATAAGCGACTAGCGGGAGTCTCCTACAATGAGCAGTTCTTC.

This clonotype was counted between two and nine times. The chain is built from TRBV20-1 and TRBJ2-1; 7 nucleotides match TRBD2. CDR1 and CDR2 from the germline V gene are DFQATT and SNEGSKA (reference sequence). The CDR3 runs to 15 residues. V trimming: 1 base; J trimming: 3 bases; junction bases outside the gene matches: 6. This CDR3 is CSARVTSGVYNEQFF. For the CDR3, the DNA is TGCAGTGCTAGAGTTACGAGCGGGGTCTACAATGAGCAGTTCTTC.

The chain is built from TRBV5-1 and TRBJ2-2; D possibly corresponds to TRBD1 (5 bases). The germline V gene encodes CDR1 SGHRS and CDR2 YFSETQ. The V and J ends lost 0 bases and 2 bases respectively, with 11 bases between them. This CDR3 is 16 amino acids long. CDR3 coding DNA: TGCGCCAGCAGCTTGGTTCAGGGCATAAACACCGGGGAGCTGTTTTTT. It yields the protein CASSLVQGINTGELFF.

Here the CDR3 reads CASSIDYPTYEQYF. CDR3 nucleotide sequence: TGTGCCAGTAGTATAGATTACCCGACCTACGAGCAGTACTTC. This rearrangement joins TRBV19 to TRBJ2-7, with unresolved D. Trimming shortened V by 0 bases and J by 2 bases, and 8 bases separated the two germline ends. Germline V gene data show CDR1 as LNHDA and CDR2 as SQIVND (reference sequence). The CDR3 sequence is 14 residues long.

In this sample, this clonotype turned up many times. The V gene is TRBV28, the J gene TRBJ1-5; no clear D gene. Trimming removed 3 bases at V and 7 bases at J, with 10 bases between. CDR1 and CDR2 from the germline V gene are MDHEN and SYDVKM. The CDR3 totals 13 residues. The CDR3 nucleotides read TGTGCCAGCAGTTTTGAGGTGAAGCAGCCCCAGCATTTT. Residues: CASSFEVKQPQHF.

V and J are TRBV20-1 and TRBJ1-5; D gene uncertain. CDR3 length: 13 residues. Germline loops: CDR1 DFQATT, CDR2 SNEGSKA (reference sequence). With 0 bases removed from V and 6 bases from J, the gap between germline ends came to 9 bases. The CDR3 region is CSARDAGVQPQHF. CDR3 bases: TGCAGTGCTAGAGATGCAGGTGTTCAGCCCCAGCATTTT.

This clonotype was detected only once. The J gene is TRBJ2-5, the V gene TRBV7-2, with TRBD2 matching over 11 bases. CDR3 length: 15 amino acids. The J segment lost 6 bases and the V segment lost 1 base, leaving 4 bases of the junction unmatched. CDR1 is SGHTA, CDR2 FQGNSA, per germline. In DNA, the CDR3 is TGTGCCAGCAGCTTAGTTCCTAGCGGGAGGAAGACCCAGTACTTC. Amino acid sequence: CASSLVPSGRKTQYF.